The 5 T cell receptor beta chains in this list originate from one sample, sequenced in a study of response to subunit inactivated influenza vaccine. TCRdb processed the RT-PCR reads anew with MiXCR; each CDR3 protein has one entry. The table shows about 780,000 distinct CDR3 sequences, with under 20% occurring only once. This specimen consisted of PBMCs from blood, obtained around 5 days after vaccination. The receptors shown here come from a man in his fifties or sixties who received an inactivated influenza vaccine.

This clonotype was counted many times. The V gene is TRBV5-6, the J gene TRBJ1-5; no definite D call. The CDR3 loop spans 16 amino acids. Germline V gives CDR1 SGHDT, CDR2 YYEEEE. Trimming removed 4 bases from V and 0 bases from J, with 14 bases in between. For the CDR3, the DNA is TGTGCCAGCAGCAGATCAGACACAAATAGCAATCAGCCCCAGCATTTT. Translated, it gives CASSRSDTNSNQPQHF.

The rearrangement uses TRBV7-6 and TRBJ2-7, with 7 bases identical to TRBD2. There are 17 residues in the CDR3. After removal of 1 base from V and 3 bases from J, the junction contained 12 bases not matched to a gene. Germline CDR1 and CDR2: SGHVS and FNYEAQ. The CDR3 nucleotides read TGTGCCAGCAGCTTAGGATCCGGGGGGAGATCCGACTACGAGCAGTACTTC. It translates to CASSLGSGGRSDYEQYF.

V usage is TRBV20-1 and J usage is TRBJ1-1; no definite D call. The CDR3 covers 11 residues. Germline V CDR1 and CDR2: DFQATT, SNEGSKA (reference sequence). V was trimmed by 3 bases and J by 6 bases, leaving 8 bases between them. The chain's CDR3 is CSASWGAEAFF. The CDR3 bases are TGCAGTGCTAGTTGGGGTGCTGAAGCTTTCTTT.

This rearrangement joins TRBV9 to TRBJ2-1; 7 positions match TRBD2. Germline V gene data show CDR1 as SGDLS and CDR2 as YYNGEE. After removal of 4 bases from V and 4 bases from J, the junction contained 8 bases not matched to a gene. This CDR3 region has 15 residues. The CDR3 is CASSKSQRGYNEQFF. In DNA, the CDR3 is TGTGCCAGCAGCAAGTCTCAGCGGGGTTACAATGAGCAGTTCTTC.

This clonotype showed up just once. This chain links TRBV18 with TRBJ1-1, with D maybe TRBD1 (6 bases). Germline V gene sequence: CDR1 KGHSH, CDR2 LQKENI. The CDR3 length is 14 residues. V dropped 3 bases and J dropped 5 bases, with 13 bases sitting between them. The CDR3 DNA is TGTGCCAGCTCACCGGGGGGGCGGAAAACTGAAGCTTTCTTT. It translates to CASSPGGRKTEAFF. Looking up the rest from reference TRBV18 and TRBJ1-1 gives the full variable domain: NAGVMQNPRHLVRRRGQEARLRCSPMKGHSHVYWYRQLPEEGLKFMVYLQKENIIDESGMPKERFSAEFPKEGPSILRIQQVVRGDSAAYFCASSPGGRKTEAFFGQGTRLTVV.